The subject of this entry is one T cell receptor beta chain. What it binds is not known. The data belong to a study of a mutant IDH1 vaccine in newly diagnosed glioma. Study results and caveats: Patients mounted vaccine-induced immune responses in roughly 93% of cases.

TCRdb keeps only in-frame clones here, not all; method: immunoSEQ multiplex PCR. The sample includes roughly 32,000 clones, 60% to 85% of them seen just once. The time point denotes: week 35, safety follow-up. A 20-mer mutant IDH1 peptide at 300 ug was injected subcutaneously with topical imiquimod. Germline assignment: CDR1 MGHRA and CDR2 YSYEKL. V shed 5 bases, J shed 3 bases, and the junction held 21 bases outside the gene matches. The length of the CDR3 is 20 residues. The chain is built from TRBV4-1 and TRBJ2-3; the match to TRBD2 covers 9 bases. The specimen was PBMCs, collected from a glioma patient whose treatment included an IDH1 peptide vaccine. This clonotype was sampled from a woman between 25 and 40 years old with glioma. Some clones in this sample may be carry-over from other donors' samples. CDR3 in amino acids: CASSEPGVWREGHWTDTQYF. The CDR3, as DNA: TGCGCCAGCAGCGAACCCGGGGTTTGGCGGGAGGGCCATTGGACAGATACGCAGTATTTT.